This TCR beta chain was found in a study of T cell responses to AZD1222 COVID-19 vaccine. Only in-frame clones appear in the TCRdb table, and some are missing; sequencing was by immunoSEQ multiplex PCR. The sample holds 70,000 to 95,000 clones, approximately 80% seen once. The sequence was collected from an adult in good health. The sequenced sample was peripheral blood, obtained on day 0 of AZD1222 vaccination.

CDR3 residues: CASSLSGNTIYF. As DNA, the CDR3 is TGTGCCAGCAGTCTCTCTGGAAACACCATATATTTT. The V and J genes are TRBV2 and TRBJ1-3; D uncertain. Germline V CDR1 and CDR2: SNHLY, FYNNEI. This CDR3 region has 12 residues. The V end was cut by 5 bases, the J end by 0 bases, with 2 bases between.